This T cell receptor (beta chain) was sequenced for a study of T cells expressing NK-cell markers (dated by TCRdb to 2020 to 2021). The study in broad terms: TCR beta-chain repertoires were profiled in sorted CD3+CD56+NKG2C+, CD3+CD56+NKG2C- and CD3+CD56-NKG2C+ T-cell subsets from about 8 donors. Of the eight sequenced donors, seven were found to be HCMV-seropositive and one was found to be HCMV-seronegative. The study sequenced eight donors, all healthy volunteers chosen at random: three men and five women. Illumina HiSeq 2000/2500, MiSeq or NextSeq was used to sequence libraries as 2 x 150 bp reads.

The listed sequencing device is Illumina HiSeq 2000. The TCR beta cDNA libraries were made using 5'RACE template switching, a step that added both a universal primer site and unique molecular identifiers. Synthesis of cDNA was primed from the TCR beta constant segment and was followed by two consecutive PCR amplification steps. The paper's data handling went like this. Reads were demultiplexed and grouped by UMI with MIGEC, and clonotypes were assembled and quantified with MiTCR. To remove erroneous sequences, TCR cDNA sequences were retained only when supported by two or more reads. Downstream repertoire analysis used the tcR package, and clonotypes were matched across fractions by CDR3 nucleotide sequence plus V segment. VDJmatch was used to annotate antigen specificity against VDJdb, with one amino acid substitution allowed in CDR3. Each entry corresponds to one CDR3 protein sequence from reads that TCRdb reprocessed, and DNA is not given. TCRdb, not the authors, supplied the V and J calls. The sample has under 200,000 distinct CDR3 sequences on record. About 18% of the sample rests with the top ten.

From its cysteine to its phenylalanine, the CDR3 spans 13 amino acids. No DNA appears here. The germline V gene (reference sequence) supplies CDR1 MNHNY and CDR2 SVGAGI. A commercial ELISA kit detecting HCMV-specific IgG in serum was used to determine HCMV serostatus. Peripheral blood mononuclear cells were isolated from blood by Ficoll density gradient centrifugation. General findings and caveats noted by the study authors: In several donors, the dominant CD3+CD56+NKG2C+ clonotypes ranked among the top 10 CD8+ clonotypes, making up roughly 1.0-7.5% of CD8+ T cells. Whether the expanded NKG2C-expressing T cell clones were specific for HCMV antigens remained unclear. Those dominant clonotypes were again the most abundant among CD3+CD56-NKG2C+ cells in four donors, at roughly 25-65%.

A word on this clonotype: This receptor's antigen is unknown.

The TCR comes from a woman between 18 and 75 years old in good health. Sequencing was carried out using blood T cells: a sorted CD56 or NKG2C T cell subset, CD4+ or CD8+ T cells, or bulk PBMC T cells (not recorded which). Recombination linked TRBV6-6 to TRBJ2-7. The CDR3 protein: CASSFGFLYEQYF.